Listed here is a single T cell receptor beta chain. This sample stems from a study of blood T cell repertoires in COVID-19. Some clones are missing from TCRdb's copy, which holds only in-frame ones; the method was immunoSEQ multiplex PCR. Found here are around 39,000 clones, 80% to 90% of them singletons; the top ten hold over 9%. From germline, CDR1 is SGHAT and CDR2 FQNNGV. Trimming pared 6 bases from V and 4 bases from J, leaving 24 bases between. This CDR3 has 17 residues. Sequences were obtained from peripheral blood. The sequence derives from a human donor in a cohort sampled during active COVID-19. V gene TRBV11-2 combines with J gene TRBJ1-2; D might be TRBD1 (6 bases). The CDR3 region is CASRSLGGRQGGYGYTF. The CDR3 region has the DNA TGTGCCAGCAGGTCTTTAGGGGGTAGGCAGGGCGGCTATGGCTACACCTTC.